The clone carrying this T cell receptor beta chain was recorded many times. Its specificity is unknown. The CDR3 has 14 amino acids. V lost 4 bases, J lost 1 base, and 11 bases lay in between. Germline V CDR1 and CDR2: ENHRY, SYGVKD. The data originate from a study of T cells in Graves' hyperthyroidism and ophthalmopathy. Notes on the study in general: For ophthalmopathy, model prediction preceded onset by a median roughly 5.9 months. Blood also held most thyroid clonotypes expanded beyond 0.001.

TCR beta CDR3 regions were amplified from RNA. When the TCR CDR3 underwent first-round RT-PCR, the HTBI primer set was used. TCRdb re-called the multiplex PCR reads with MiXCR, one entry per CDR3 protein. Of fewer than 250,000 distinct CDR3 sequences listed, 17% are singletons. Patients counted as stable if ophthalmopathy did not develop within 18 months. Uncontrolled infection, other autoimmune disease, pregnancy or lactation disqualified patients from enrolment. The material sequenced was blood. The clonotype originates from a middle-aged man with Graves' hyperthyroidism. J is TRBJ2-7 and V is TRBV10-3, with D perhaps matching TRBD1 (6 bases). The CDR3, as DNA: TGTGCCATCAGTGGGGCAGGGGATTCCTACGAGCAGTACTTC. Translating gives CAISGAGDSYEQYF.